The clone carrying this TCR beta chain was found a few times. Its antigen is as yet unknown. V gave up 2 bases and J gave up 5 bases; unmatched junction bases: 12. The CDR3 spans 17 residues. Germline V CDR1 and CDR2: SGHNT, YYREEE (reference sequence). PCR primers comprised 60 Vbeta and 13 Jbeta primers. TCRdb's copy holds only in-frame clones and misses some; the assay was immunoSEQ multiplex PCR. Here the sample spans approximately 100,000 clones, about 70% being singletons. The data were taken from a study of cytomegalovirus exposure and HLA in healthy donors. Study outcomes and limitations: When the data were analyzed later, several of the most significant clusters appeared to be linked to common viral pathogens.

This clonotype was sampled from a human donor in good health. Specimen: PBMCs. The J gene is TRBJ2-3, the V gene TRBV5-4, with 9 bases that match TRBD2. Here the CDR3 reads CASSFDLWRSGRDTQYF. CDR3 coding DNA: TGTGCCAGCAGCTTTGATTTGTGGCGTAGCGGGAGAGATACGCAGTATTTT.